A single sample gave rise to the 5 T cell receptor beta chains below, sequenced in a study of blood T cell repertoires in COVID-19. Data came from immunoSEQ multiplex PCR; TCRdb stores just in-frame clones and leaves some out. Of 250,000 or so clones in the sample, approximately 88% were seen once. The sample comprised PBMCs or T cells enriched from blood (not recorded which). These receptors were obtained from a woman aged 35 to 49 with acute COVID-19.

This rearrangement joins TRBV19 to TRBJ2-3; TRBD2 is a possible D gene (5 bases). V was pared by 1 base and J by 1 base, with 12 bases between. CDR3 length: 16 amino acids. Germline values: CDR1 LNHDA, CDR2 SQIVND (reference sequence). The CDR3 DNA reads as TGTGCCAGTAGTATAGTAGGCCTGGGAGGCACAGATACGCAGTATTTT. Translation gives CASSIVGLGGTDTQYF. The whole variable domain, remainder taken from reference TRBV19 and TRBJ2-3, is DGGITQSPKYLFRKEGQNVTLSCEQNLNHDAMYWYRQDPGQGLRLIYYSQIVNDFQKGDIAEGYSVSREKKESFPLTVTSAQKNPTAFYLCASSIVGLGGTDTQYFGPGTRLTVL.

The V and J genes are TRBV3-1 (or the pseudogene TRBV3-2) and TRBJ2-7; D is perhaps TRBD2 (5 bases). The V gene lost 4 bases and the J gene lost 0 bases, with 19 bases spanning the gap. CDR3 length equals 17 residues. Germline values: CDR1 LGHDT, CDR2 YNNKEL (reference sequence). CDR3 protein: CASSRRMFRLCSYEQYV. The CDR3 coding sequence is TGTGCCAGCAGCCGCCGAATGTTCCGACTATGCTCCTACGAGCAGTACGTC.

The chain recombines TRBV29-1 with TRBJ1-5; D is ambiguous. The CDR3 sequence is 12 residues long. Germline-derived CDR1 and CDR2 are SQVTM and ANQGSEA. V was cut by 4 bases and J by 3 bases, with 7 bases left in between. CDR3 in amino acids: CSVGASNQPQHF. CDR3 sequence (DNA): TGCAGCGTTGGGGCCTCCAATCAGCCCCAGCATTTT.

The V and J genes are TRBV4-2 and TRBJ2-2; 9 positions match TRBD2. V was clipped by 1 base and J by 2 bases; unmatched bases: 17. This CDR3 comprises 21 residues. Germline V gene data show CDR1 as LGHNA and CDR2 as YNFKEQ. The CDR3 is CASSQGAPGSSGGSNTGELFF. The CDR3 coding sequence is TGTGCCAGCAGCCAAGGGGCCCCCGGGTCCAGCGGGGGGTCTAACACCGGGGAGCTGTTTTTT.

This sequence joins TRBV10-3 and TRBJ1-1; 8 nucleotides align to TRBD1. This CDR3 contains 14 residues. V was clipped by 7 bases and J by 3 bases; unmatched bases: 7. Germline V gene data show CDR1 as ENHRY and CDR2 as SYGVKD. The CDR3 sequence is CAITQTGVDTEAFF. CDR3 nucleotides: TGTGCCATCACCCAGACAGGGGTGGACACTGAAGCTTTCTTT.